The 10 T cell receptor beta chains given below trace back to one sample, sequenced in a study of a mutant IDH1 vaccine in newly diagnosed glioma. As to time point: baseline, week 1 (first vaccination visit). Treatment meaning: pre-vaccination baseline after standard-of-care therapy. Measured with immunoSEQ multiplex PCR; TCRdb has only the in-frame clones, and not every one. There are about 38,000 clones in the sample; 92% occur only once, and 15% to 20% lies in the top ten. This specimen was PBMCs, taken from a glioma patient treated with radiotherapy, temozolomide or both. These receptors were taken from a man aged 18 to 35 with glioma.

This clone was seen only once. The chain has TRBV29-1 and TRBJ2-7; possibly TRBD1 for D (5 bases). V was trimmed by 4 bases and J by 0 bases, leaving 10 bases between them. This CDR3 is 13 amino acids long. Germline-derived CDR1 and CDR2 are SQVTM and ANQGSEA. This CDR3 is CSVGGIGSYEQYF. DNA for the CDR3: TGCAGCGTTGGGGGCATCGGCTCCTACGAGCAGTACTTC.

The chain uses TRBV18 and TRBJ1-2; TRBD1 matches 8 bases. The CDR3 consists of 13 residues. The V gene's germline CDR1 is KGHSH and CDR2 LQKENI. Losses at the gene ends were 5 bases for V and 6 bases for J; bases not matched to a gene: 5. The CDR3 coding sequence is TGTGCCAGCTCAGTAGGACAGGGAAATGGCTACACCTTC. It encodes CASSVGQGNGYTF. The full variable domain, completed using reference TRBV18 and TRBJ1-2, is NAGVMQNPRHLVRRRGQEARLRCSPMKGHSHVYWYRQLPEEGLKFMVYLQKENIIDESGMPKERFSAEFPKEGPSILRIQQVVRGDSAAYFCASSVGQGNGYTFGSGTRLTVV.

V is TRBV13 and J is TRBJ2-3; no definite D call. Germline-derived CDR1 and CDR2 are PRHDT and FYEKMQ (reference sequence). The CDR3 contains 13 residues. Deletions cut 5 bases from V and 2 bases from J, with 8 bases between. In DNA form, the CDR3 reads TGTGCCAGCAGCCCGTCCACCACAGATACGCAGTATTTT. Amino acids: CASSPSTTDTQYF.

This clone was seen a single time. The CDR3 nucleotides read TGTGCCAGCAGCCAAGCTAGGCACAATGGCTACACCTTC. Its protein is CASSQARHNGYTF. This chain uses TRBV14 with TRBJ1-2, with D unclear. Per the germline V gene, CDR1 is SGHDN and CDR2 is FVKESK. The CDR3 covers 13 residues. V gave up 1 base and J gave up 6 bases, with 9 bases separating them. The complete variable domain, with remaining parts taken from reference TRBV14 and TRBJ1-2, reads EAGVTQFPSHSVIEKGQTVTLRCDPISGHDNLYWYRRVMGKEIKFLLHFVKESKQDESGMPNNRFLAERTGGTYSTLKVQPAELEDSGVYFCASSQARHNGYTFGSGTRLTVV.

The chain combines TRBV30 with TRBJ2-1; 8 bases map to TRBD2. Looked up from germline, CDR1 is GTSNPN and CDR2 is SVGIG (reference sequence). This CDR3 region has 14 residues. V shed 5 bases and J 0 bases; nucleotides not matched to a gene: 3. The CDR3 DNA sequence: TGTGCCTGGGGGGGGACTAGCTCCTACAATGAGCAGTTCTTC. This encodes CAWGGTSSYNEQFF.

The chain combines TRBV9 with TRBJ2-1, with 9 positions matching TRBD2. The CDR3 is 15 residues long. After removal of 0 bases from V and 7 bases from J, the junction contained 5 bases not matched to a gene. Germline V gives CDR1 SGDLS, CDR2 YYNGEE. CDR3 sequence: CASSVGGTSRNEQFF. The CDR3 DNA reads as TGTGCCAGCAGCGTAGGTGGGACTAGCCGAAATGAGCAGTTCTTC.

The chain joins TRBV28 to TRBJ2-2, with 12 bases identical to TRBD1. The CDR3 runs to 16 residues. J gave up 8 bases and V 4 bases, and 8 bases lay outside the gene matches. CDR1 and CDR2 from the germline V gene are MDHEN and SYDVKM. The DNA of the CDR3 is TGTGCCAGCAGTTCTGCCGGGACAGGGGGCAGGGGGGAGCTGTTTTTT. Translated: CASSSAGTGGRGELFF.

The chain uses TRBV6-6 and TRBJ2-7; D remains unclear. The ends were cut back, 2 bases at V and 6 bases at J, with 8 bases in the middle. The CDR3 loop spans 12 amino acids. Germline assignment: CDR1 MNHNY and CDR2 SVGAGI (reference sequence). The CDR3 sequence is CASSYGSSEQYF. The DNA for the CDR3 is TGTGCCAGCAGTTACGGCTCCAGCGAGCAGTACTTC.

V gene TRBV7-8 combines with J gene TRBJ2-1, with TRBD2 as a possible D gene (5 bases). Per germline, CDR1 SGHVS and CDR2 FQNEAQ. The CDR3 consists of 15 residues. V was cut by 6 bases and J by 0 bases, with 12 bases left in between. The CDR3 DNA sequence: TGTGCCAGCAGACCGACGAGCGGCTCCTACAATGAGCAGTTCTTC. Translating it yields CASRPTSGSYNEQFF.

The CDR3 loop reads CASNFVGSNTEAFF. The DNA for the CDR3 is TGTGCCAGCAACTTCGTGGGGTCGAACACTGAAGCTTTCTTT. The gene calls are TRBV11-2 and TRBJ1-1, with no clear D. The V end was cut by 7 bases, the J end by 1 base, with 13 bases between. Germline CDR1 reads SGHAT; CDR2 reads FQNNGV. The CDR3 is 14 amino acids.